The present T cell receptor (beta chain) was sequenced within a study of monozygotic twins with inflammatory bowel disease. The CDR3 contains 16 residues. TCRdb re-called the 5' RACE reads, yielding one record per CDR3 amino acid sequence without DNA. This sample's table has around 370,000 distinct CDR3 sequences. The source material was blood. The sequence was collected from a human donor with ulcerative colitis or Crohn's disease, or a healthy co-twin of an affected twin (not recorded which). The J gene is TRBJ2-2, the V gene TRBV12-3 or TRBV12-4; there is no DNA to check the TCRdb D call of TRBD1. The CDR3 sequence: CASTNRDRDRVGVLFF.